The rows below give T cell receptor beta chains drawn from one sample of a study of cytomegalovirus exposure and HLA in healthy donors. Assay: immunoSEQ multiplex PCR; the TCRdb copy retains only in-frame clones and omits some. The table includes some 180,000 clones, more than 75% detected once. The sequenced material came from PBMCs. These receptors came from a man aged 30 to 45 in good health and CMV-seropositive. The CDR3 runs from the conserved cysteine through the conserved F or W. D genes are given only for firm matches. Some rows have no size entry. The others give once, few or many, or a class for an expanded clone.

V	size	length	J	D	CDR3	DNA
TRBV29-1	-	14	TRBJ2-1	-	CSVKGLVGIDEQFF	TGCAGCGTCAAAGGGCTGGTGGGGATCGATGAGCAGTTCTTC
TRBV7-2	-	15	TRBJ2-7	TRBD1	CASSLSTGISYEQYF	TGTGCCAGCAGCTTATCGACAGGGATCTCCTACGAGCAGTACTTC
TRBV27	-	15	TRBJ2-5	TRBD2	CASSSTRTSVETQYF	TGTGCCAGCTCTTCCACCCGGACTAGTGTGGAGACCCAGTACTTC
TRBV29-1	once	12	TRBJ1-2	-	CSVEIRNYGYTF	TGCAGCGTTGAGATCCGAAACTATGGCTACACCTTC
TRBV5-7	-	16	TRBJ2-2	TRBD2	CASSLGTSGNTGELFF	TGTGCCAGCAGCTTGGGGACTAGCGGGAACACCGGGGAGCTGTTTTTT
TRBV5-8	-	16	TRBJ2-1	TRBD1	CASSALTGGFFDEQFF	TGTGCCAGCAGCGCCTTGACAGGGGGTTTTTTCGATGAGCAGTTCTTC
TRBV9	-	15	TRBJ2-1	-	CASSVDLRGYNEQFF	TGTGCCAGCAGCGTAGACCTGAGGGGTTACAATGAGCAGTTCTTC
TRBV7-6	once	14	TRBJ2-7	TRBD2	CASSSTSGSYEQYF	TGTGCCAGCAGCTCCACTAGCGGGAGCTACGAGCAGTACTTC
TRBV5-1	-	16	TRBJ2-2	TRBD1	CASSLAGDRDVGELFF	TGCGCCAGCAGCTTGGCCGGGGACAGGGATGTCGGGGAGCTGTTTTTT
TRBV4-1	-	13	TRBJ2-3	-	CASSQRTEDTQYF	TGCGCCAGCAGCCAAAGGACAGAAGATACGCAGTATTTT
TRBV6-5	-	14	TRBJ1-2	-	CASSLRQRAYGYTF	TGTGCCAGCAGTCTCCGCCAACGGGCTTATGGCTACACCTTC
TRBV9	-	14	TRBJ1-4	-	CASSLRGQNEKLFF	TGTGCCAGCAGCCTTCGGGGTCAGAACGAAAAACTGTTTTTT
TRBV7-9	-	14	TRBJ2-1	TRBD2	CASSTGLVHNEQFF	TGTGCCAGCAGCACTGGACTAGTGCACAATGAGCAGTTCTTC
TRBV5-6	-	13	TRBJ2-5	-	CASSADPTGAQYF	TGTGCCAGCAGCGCGGACCCCACCGGGGCCCAGTACTTC
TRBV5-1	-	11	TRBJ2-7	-	CASSLGGEQYF	TGCGCCAGCAGCCTCGGGGGCGAGCAGTACTTC
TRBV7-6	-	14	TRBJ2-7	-	CASSLISGVGEQYF	TGTGCCAGCAGTCTAATTTCGGGCGTCGGCGAGCAGTACTTC
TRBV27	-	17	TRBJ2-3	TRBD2	CASRRMASGASTDTQYF	TGTGCCAGCAGACGTATGGCCAGCGGGGCTAGCACAGATACGCAGTATTTT
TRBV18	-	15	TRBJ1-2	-	CASSPPGYRTSGYTF	TGTGCCAGCTCACCCCCCGGCTACAGAACTAGTGGCTACACCTTC
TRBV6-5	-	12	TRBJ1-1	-	CASSSLRAEAFF	TGTGCCAGCAGTTCACTTAGGGCTGAAGCTTTCTTT
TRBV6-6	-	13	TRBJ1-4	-	CASSSSDSLKLFF	TGTGCCAGCAGTTCGTCGGACAGCTTGAAACTGTTTTTT
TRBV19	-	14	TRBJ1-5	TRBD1	CASSHRDSNQPQHF	TGTGCCAGTAGTCACCGGGACAGTAATCAGCCCCAGCATTTT
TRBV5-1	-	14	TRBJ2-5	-	CASSPPLGGETQYF	TGCGCCAGCAGCCCTCCTTTAGGTGGAGAGACCCAGTACTTC
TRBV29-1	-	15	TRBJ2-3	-	CSVFDDRRNTDTQYF	TGCAGCGTCTTTGACGACAGGAGGAACACAGATACGCAGTATTTT
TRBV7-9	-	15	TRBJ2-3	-	CASRETGRGTDTQYF	TGTGCCAGCAGAGAAACCGGACGGGGCACAGATACGCAGTATTTT
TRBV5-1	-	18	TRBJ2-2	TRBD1	CASSWMSPGQGSTGELFF	TGCGCCAGCAGCTGGATGTCCCCGGGACAGGGAAGCACCGGGGAGCTGTTTTTT
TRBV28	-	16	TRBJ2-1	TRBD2	CASSLGTSGSWDEQFF	TGTGCCAGCAGTTTAGGGACTAGCGGGAGCTGGGATGAGCAGTTCTTC
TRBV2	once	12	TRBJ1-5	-	CASSLTEQPQHF	TGTGCCAGCAGTCTCACTGAGCAGCCCCAGCATTTT
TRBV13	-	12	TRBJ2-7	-	CASSLAGSEQYF	TGTGCCAGCAGCTTAGCAGGTTCCGAGCAGTACTTC